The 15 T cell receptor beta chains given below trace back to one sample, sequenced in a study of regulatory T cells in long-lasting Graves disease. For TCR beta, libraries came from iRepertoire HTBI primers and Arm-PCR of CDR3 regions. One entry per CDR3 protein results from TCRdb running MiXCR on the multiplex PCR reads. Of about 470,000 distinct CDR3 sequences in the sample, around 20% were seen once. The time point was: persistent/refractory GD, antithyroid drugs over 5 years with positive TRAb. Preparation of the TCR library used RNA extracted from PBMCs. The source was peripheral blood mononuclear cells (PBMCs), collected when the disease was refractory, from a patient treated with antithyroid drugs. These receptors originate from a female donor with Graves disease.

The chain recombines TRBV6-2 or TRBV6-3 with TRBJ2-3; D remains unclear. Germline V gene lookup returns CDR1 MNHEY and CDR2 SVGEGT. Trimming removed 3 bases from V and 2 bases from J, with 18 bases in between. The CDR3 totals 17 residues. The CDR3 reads CASSYYKTPQSTDTQYF. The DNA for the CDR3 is TGTGCCAGCAGTTATTATAAGACACCACAATCCACAGATACGCAGTATTTT.

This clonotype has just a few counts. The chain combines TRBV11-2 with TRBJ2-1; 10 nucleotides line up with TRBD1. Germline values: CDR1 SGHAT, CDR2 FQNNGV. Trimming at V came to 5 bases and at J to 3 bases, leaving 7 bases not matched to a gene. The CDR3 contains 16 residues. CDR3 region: CASSRRTGGYYNEQFF. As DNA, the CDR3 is TGTGCCAGCAGCCGAAGGACAGGGGGTTACTACAATGAGCAGTTCTTC.

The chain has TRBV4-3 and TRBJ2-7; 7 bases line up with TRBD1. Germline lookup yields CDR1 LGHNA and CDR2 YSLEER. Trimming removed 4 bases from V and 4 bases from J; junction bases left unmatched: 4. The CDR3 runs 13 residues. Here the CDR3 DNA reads TGCGCCAGCAGCCGGGGACAGCAATACGAGCAGTACTTC. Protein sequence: CASSRGQQYEQYF.

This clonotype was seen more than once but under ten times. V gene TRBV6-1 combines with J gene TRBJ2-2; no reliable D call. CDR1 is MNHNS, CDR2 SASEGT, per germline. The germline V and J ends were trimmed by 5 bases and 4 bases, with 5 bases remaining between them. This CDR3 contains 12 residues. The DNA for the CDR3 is TGTGCCAGCAGTAAAACCACCGGGGAGCTGTTTTTT. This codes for CASSKTTGELFF.

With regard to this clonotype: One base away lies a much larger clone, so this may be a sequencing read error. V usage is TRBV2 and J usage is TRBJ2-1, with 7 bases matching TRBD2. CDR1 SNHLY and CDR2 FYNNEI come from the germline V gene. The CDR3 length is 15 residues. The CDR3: CASRGTGTTYSEQFF. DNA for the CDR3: TGTGCCAGCAGGGGAACCGGGACTACTTACAGTGAGCAGTTCTTC.

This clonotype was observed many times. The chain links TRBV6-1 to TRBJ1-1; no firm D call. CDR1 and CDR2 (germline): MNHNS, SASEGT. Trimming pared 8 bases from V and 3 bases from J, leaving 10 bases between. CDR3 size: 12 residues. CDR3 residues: CASGYWDTEAFF. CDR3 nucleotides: TGTGCCAGCGGATATTGGGACACTGAAGCTTTCTTT.

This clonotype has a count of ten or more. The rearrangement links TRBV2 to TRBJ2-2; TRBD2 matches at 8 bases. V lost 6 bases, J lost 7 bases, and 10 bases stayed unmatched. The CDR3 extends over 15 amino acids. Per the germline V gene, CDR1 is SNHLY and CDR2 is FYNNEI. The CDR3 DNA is TGTGCCAGCAGCACTTCGGGACTAGGGGTCGGGGAGCTGTTTTTT. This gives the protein CASSTSGLGVGELFF. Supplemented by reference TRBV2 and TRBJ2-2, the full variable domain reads EPEVTQTPSHQVTQMGQEVILRCVPISNHLYFYWYRQILGQKVEFLVSFYNNEISEKSEIFDDQFSVERPDGSNFTLKIRSTKLEDSAMYFCASSTSGLGVGELFFGEGSRLTVL.

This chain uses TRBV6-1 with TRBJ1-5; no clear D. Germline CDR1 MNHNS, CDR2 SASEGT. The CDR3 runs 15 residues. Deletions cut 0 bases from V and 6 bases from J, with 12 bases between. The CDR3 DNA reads TGTGCCAGCAGTGAAGCGGCAAGGGTCGGTCAGCCCCAGCATTTT. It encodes CASSEAARVGQPQHF.

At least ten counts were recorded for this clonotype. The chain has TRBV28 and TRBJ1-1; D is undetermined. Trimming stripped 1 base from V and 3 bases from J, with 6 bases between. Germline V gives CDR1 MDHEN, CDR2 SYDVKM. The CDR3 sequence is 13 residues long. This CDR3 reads CASSLLVDTEAFF. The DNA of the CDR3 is TGTGCCAGCAGTTTATTGGTGGACACTGAAGCTTTCTTT.

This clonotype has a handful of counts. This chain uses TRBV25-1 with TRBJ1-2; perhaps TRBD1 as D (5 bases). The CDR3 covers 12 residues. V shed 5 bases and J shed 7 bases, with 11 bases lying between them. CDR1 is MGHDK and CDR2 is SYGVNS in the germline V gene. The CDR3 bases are TGTGCCAGCAGTAGGCAGGGCGGTGGCTACACCTTC. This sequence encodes CASSRQGGGYTF.

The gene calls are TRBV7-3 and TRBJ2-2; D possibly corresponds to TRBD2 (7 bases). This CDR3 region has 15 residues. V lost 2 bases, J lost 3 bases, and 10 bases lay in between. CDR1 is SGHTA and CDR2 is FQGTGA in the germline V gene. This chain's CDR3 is CASSLRGADTGELFF. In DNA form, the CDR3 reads TGTGCCAGCAGCTTACGGGGGGCGGACACCGGGGAGCTGTTTTTT.

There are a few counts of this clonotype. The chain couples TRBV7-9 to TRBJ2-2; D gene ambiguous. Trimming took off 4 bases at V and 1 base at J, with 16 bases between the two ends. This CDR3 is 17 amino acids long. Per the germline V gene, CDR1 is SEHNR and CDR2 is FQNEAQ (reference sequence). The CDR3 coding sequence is TGTGCCAGCAGCTACCGGCCGGGCAAGAAGAACACCGGGGAGCTGTTTTTT. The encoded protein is CASSYRPGKKNTGELFF.

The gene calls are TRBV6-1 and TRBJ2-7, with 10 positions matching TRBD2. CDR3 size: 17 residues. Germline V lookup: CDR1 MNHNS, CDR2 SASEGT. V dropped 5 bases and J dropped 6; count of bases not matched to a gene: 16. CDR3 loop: CASSKEGTSAFRGEQYF. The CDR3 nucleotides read TGTGCCAGCAGTAAGGAAGGGACTAGCGCCTTCCGGGGCGAGCAGTACTTC.

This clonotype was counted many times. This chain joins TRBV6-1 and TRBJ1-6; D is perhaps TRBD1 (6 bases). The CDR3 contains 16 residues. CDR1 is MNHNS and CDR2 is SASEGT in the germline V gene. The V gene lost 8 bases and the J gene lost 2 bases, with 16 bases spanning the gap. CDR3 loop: CASGGGQSTYNSPLHF. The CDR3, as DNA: TGTGCCAGCGGGGGAGGACAGTCGACCTATAATTCACCCCTCCACTTT.

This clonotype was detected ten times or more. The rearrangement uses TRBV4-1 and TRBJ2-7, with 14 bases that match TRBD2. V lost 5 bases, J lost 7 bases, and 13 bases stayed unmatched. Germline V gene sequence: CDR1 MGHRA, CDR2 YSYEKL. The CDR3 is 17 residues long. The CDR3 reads CASSYSPGTSGSPEQYF. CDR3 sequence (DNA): TGCGCCAGCAGCTATTCCCCCGGGACTAGCGGGAGTCCGGAGCAGTACTTC.